The source of this T cell receptor beta chain is a study of T cells after yellow fever vaccination. The J segment lost 2 bases and the V segment lost 3 bases, leaving 7 bases of the junction unmatched. CDR1 is SGHRS, CDR2 YFSETQ, per germline. The CDR3 is 15 residues long. Points from the study as a whole: Contamination of FACS-sorted repertoires by abundant clonotypes from the bulk population could occur.

As to this clonotype: Antigen unknown.

As TCR cDNA was made by 5'RACE template switching, a universal primer site and UMIs were added. TCRdb ran MiXCR on the 5' RACE reads and lists one entry per CDR3 protein. The data show almost 600,000 distinct CDR3 sequences, roughly 13% seen once. This clonotype was obtained from a young man who received the YFV17D yellow fever vaccine. The starting material was PBMCs, obtained on the day of the yellow fever booster vaccination. The V call is TRBV5-1, the J call TRBJ2-7, with 8 bases identical to TRBD1. In nucleotides, the CDR3 is TGCGCCAGCAGCTCGCCGGGACAGGCCACCTACGAGCAGTACTTC. This translates into CASSSPGQATYEQYF.